Listed here are 21 T cell receptor beta chains from one sample, sequenced in a study of blood T cell repertoires in COVID-19. Measured with immunoSEQ multiplex PCR; TCRdb has only the in-frame clones, and not every one. Among about 80,000 clones listed, approximately 83% were seen once. Specimen: peripheral blood. These receptor sequences come from a human donor in a cohort sampled during active COVID-19.

The chain combines TRBV5-1 with TRBJ1-2; D is perhaps TRBD1 (6 bases). The CDR3 is made up of 15 amino acids. CDR1 and CDR2 (germline): SGHRS, YFSETQ. The V end was cut by 5 bases, the J end by 2 bases, with 16 bases between. The CDR3 DNA reads as TGCGCCAGCAGACCCGAGCAGCAGGGGAACTATGGCTACACCTTC. It specifies CASRPEQQGNYGYTF. The entire variable domain, with the rest obtained from reference TRBV5-1 and TRBJ1-2, is as follows: KAGVTQTPRYLIKTRGQQVTLSCSPISGHRSVSWYQQTPGQGLQFLFEYFSETQRNKGNFPGRFSGRQFSNSRSEMNVSTLELGDSALYLCASRPEQQGNYGYTFGSGTRLTVV.

The rearrangement joins TRBV5-1 to TRBJ1-1; D might be TRBD1 (6 bases). CDR3 length: 18 residues. Trimming removed 5 bases from V and 1 base from J, with 24 bases in between. Germline CDR1 SGHRS, CDR2 YFSETQ. CDR3 residues: CASSYTSGTTIGNTEAFF. The CDR3 bases are TGCGCCAGCAGTTACACGTCCGGGACAACGATAGGGAACACTGAAGCTTTCTTT.

This CDR3 reads CASSLFSGYYNEQFF. The CDR3 bases are TGTGCCAGCAGTTTATTTAGCGGTTACTACAATGAGCAGTTCTTC. The chain has TRBV27 and TRBJ2-1; a weak D match, TRBD2 (6 bases). The germline V gene has CDR1 MNHEY and CDR2 SMNVEV (reference sequence). CDR3 length: 15 residues. V lost 1 base and J lost 3, with 10 bases in between.

The chain couples TRBV6-5 to TRBJ1-5; 7 bases fit TRBD1. The CDR3 is made up of 14 amino acids. Germline V lookup: CDR1 MNHEY, CDR2 SVGAGI. V lost 6 bases, J lost 5 bases, and 7 bases stayed unmatched. CDR3 sequence: CASRKQGSYQPQHF. The CDR3 DNA sequence: TGTGCCAGCAGAAAACAGGGGAGTTATCAGCCCCAGCATTTT.

The genes are TRBV7-9 and TRBJ1-2; possibly TRBD1 for D (5 bases). This CDR3 spans 15 amino acids. The germline V and J ends were trimmed by 5 bases and 2 bases, with 15 bases remaining between them. Germline V lookup: CDR1 SEHNR, CDR2 FQNEAQ (reference sequence). The CDR3 nucleotides are TGTGCCAGCAGCCTGGAAAGGGGAGGAAACTATGGCTACACCTTC. It specifies CASSLERGGNYGYTF.

This sequence joins TRBV23-1 and TRBJ1-6; perhaps TRBD1 as D (6 bases). TRBV23-1 is known as an ORF, though its function is uncertain. CDR3 length equals 18 residues. V was pared by 0 bases and J by 0 bases, with 12 bases between. CDR3 DNA: TGCGCCAGCAGTCAATCGGGGACATCGAGCTCCTATAATTCACCCCTCCACTTT. This gives the protein CASSQSGTSSSYNSPLHF.

This clone was counted once. This sequence joins TRBV6-5 and TRBJ1-1; D is possibly TRBD1 (5 bases). The CDR3 runs to 15 residues. V shed 7 bases and J shed 0 bases, with 15 bases lying between them. The germline CDR1 and CDR2 sequences are MNHEY and SVGAGI. The CDR3 protein is CASISYLGVNTEAFF. The CDR3 nucleotides read TGTGCCAGCATATCCTATTTAGGGGTGAACACTGAAGCTTTCTTT.

The chain joins TRBV5-6 to TRBJ2-5; 13 positions match TRBD2. From germline, CDR1 is SGHDT and CDR2 YYEEEE. V was clipped by 1 base and J by 2 bases; unmatched bases: 5. This CDR3 region has 17 residues. CDR3 DNA: TGTGCCAGCAGCTTGACTAGCGGGGGGGCAAAGCAAGAGACCCAGTACTTC. Amino acids: CASSLTSGGAKQETQYF.

The chain has TRBV9 and TRBJ2-1, with 9 nucleotides matching TRBD2. CDR3 length: 15 residues. With 0 bases clipped from V and 8 bases from J, the junction kept 6 bases outside the gene matches. Germline V gene sequence: CDR1 SGDLS, CDR2 YYNGEE. The CDR3 bases are TGTGCCAGCAGCGTAGCCCTAGCGGGAATACATGAGCAGTTCTTC. Translated: CASSVALAGIHEQFF.

The V call is TRBV5-4, the J call TRBJ2-1, with a possible D match to TRBD2 (6 bases). CDR3 length: 14 amino acids. Germline CDR1 SGHNT, CDR2 YYREEE (reference sequence). V lost 4 bases and J 4 bases, leaving 12 bases between the germline ends. The CDR3, as DNA: TGTGCCAGCAGCGGAGGGATTCTTTACAATGAGCAGTTCTTC. Its protein product is CASSGGILYNEQFF. Looking up the rest from reference TRBV5-4 and TRBJ2-1 gives the full variable domain: ETGVTQSPTHLIKTRGQQVTLRCSSQSGHNTVSWYQQALGQGPQFIFQYYREEENGRGNFPPRFSGLQFPNYSSELNVNALELDDSALYLCASSGGILYNEQFFGPGTRLTVL.

V usage is TRBV3-1 (or the pseudogene TRBV3-2) and J usage is TRBJ1-2, with TRBD1 identical over 7 bases. Germline lookup yields CDR1 LGHDT and CDR2 YNNKEL (reference sequence). The CDR3 runs to 14 residues. Unmatched junction bases numbered 8, after V lost 2 bases and J lost 8 bases. As DNA, the CDR3 is TGTGCCAGCAGCCAAATTAAGGGGGCGAAGGGCTACACCTTC. This translates into CASSQIKGAKGYTF.

This sequence joins TRBV12-3 or TRBV12-4 and TRBJ1-2; D not certain. This CDR3 region has 12 residues. V lost 6 bases and J lost 5, with 10 bases in between. This CDR3 is CASSRQEYGYTF. In DNA, the CDR3 is TGTGCCAGCAGCCGACAAGAATATGGCTACACCTTC.

CDR3 nucleotide sequence: TGTGCCACCAGTGATTTGCCGGGCGAGCAGTACTTC. Protein sequence: CATSDLPGEQYF. The rearrangement joins TRBV24-1 to TRBJ2-7; D gene ambiguous. Germline V CDR1 and CDR2: KGHDR, SFDVKD. This CDR3 has 12 residues. V lost 0 bases to trimming and J lost 6 bases, with 5 bases between them.

The rearrangement uses TRBV28 and TRBJ2-1; D not resolved. Germline values: CDR1 MDHEN, CDR2 SYDVKM. V shed 6 bases and J shed 5 bases, with 17 bases lying between them. CDR3 length equals 15 residues. The CDR3 sequence: CASSFAVWINNEQFF. DNA for the CDR3: TGTGCCAGCAGCTTCGCGGTTTGGATTAACAATGAGCAGTTCTTC.

The J gene is TRBJ2-3, the V gene TRBV7-6; TRBD2 agrees at 15 bases. Germline V gives CDR1 SGHVS, CDR2 FNYEAQ. The CDR3 totals 16 residues. V lost 4 bases, J lost 3 bases, and 2 bases stayed unmatched. CDR3 amino acids: CASSSGTSGRTDTQYF. The DNA of the CDR3 is TGTGCCAGCAGCTCCGGGACTAGCGGGAGGACAGATACGCAGTATTTT.

V gene TRBV5-1 combines with J gene TRBJ1-6; 7 bases are shared with TRBD1. This CDR3 has 15 residues. J was trimmed by 9 bases and V by 0 bases; bases with no gene match: 6. CDR1 and CDR2 (germline): SGHRS, YFSETQ. The CDR3 region is CASSLVTGTGSPLHF. The CDR3 nucleotides are TGCGCCAGCAGCTTGGTGACAGGGACGGGTTCACCCCTCCACTTT. Variable domain in full (rest from reference TRBV5-1 and TRBJ1-6): KAGVTQTPRYLIKTRGQQVTLSCSPISGHRSVSWYQQTPGQGLQFLFEYFSETQRNKGNFPGRFSGRQFSNSRSEMNVSTLELGDSALYLCASSLVTGTGSPLHFGNGTRLTVT.

The CDR3 bases are TGCGCCAGCAGCTTGAACAGGGAAGAGACCCAGTACTTC. Translation gives CASSLNREETQYF. The chain is built from TRBV5-1 and TRBJ2-5; tentatively, D is TRBD1 (6 bases). Germline V lookup: CDR1 SGHRS, CDR2 YFSETQ. The CDR3 extends over 13 amino acids. Trimming pared 1 base from V and 3 bases from J, leaving 7 bases between.

This rearrangement joins TRBV5-1 to TRBJ2-3, with 7 bases fitting TRBD2. V lost 1 base to trimming and J lost 5 bases; unmatched junction nucleotides: 7. Germline values: CDR1 SGHRS, CDR2 YFSETQ. CDR3 length: 15 amino acids. In nucleotides, the CDR3 is TGCGCCAGCAGCTTGCGGGGGGTTGGGCTAGATACGCAGTATTTT. Amino acid sequence: CASSLRGVGLDTQYF.

The sample holds one count of this clone. This chain connects TRBV19 to TRBJ2-7, with D possibly being TRBD1 (6 bases). Looked up from germline, CDR1 is LNHDA and CDR2 is SQIVND (reference sequence). This CDR3 comprises 15 residues. Trimming stripped 4 bases from V and 4 bases from J, with 17 bases between. CDR3 in amino acids: CASSTNPGQGYEQYF. The CDR3 nucleotides read TGTGCCAGTAGTACAAATCCGGGACAAGGTTACGAGCAGTACTTC. The full variable domain, with the rest looked up from reference TRBV19 and TRBJ2-7, is DGGITQSPKYLFRKEGQNVTLSCEQNLNHDAMYWYRQDPGQGLRLIYYSQIVNDFQKGDIAEGYSVSREKKESFPLTVTSAQKNPTAFYLCASSTNPGQGYEQYFGPGTRLTVT.

The chain carries TRBV7-8 and TRBJ1-1; 9 nucleotides agree with TRBD1. Germline V CDR1 and CDR2: SGHVS, FQNEAQ. There are 13 residues in the CDR3. Unmatched junction bases numbered 3, after V lost 6 bases and J lost 4 bases. The CDR3 nucleotides read TGTGCCAGCAGACGGGACAGGGCCACTGAAGCTTTCTTT. Its translation is CASRRDRATEAFF.

The gene calls are TRBV2 and TRBJ1-5, with 8 positions matching TRBD1. With 8 bases clipped from V and 3 bases from J, the junction kept 12 bases outside the gene matches. CDR1 SNHLY and CDR2 FYNNEI come from the germline V gene. The CDR3 is 16 residues long. The chain's CDR3 is CASRGQGKVDNQPQHF. CDR3 nucleotide sequence: TGTGCCAGCCGCGGACAGGGAAAGGTGGACAATCAGCCCCAGCATTTT. The full variable domain, with the rest looked up from reference TRBV2 and TRBJ1-5, is EPEVTQTPSHQVTQMGQEVILRCVPISNHLYFYWYRQILGQKVEFLVSFYNNEISEKSEIFDDQFSVERPDGSNFTLKIRSTKLEDSAMYFCASRGQGKVDNQPQHFGDGTRLSIL.